Listed here are 13 T cell receptor beta chains from one sample, sequenced in a study of OX40 agonist ivuxolimab in advanced cancers. Sequenced by immunoSEQ multiplex PCR; TCRdb stores in-frame clones only, minus some. The profile shows roughly 46,000 clones, about 88% of them singletons. The sequenced sample was CD4+ or CD8+ T cells sorted from blood, obtained in a trial of the OX40 agonist ivuxolimab. Receptor source: an adult with an advanced solid tumor such as melanoma, head and neck, liver or kidney cancer.

CDR3 residues: CASSVCRGPGRNQPQHF. DNA of the CDR3: TGTGCCAGCAGCGTATGTAGGGGCCCGGGTCGCAATCAGCCCCAGCATTTT. V is TRBV9 and J is TRBJ1-5, with D possibly TRBD1 on 5 matching bases. The germline V gene has CDR1 SGDLS and CDR2 YYNGEE. V was clipped by 1 base and J by 2 bases, with 16 bases between them. This CDR3 has 17 residues. Supplemented by reference TRBV9 and TRBJ1-5, the full variable domain reads DSGVTQTPKHLITATGQRVTLRCSPRSGDLSVYWYQQSLDQGLQFLIQYYNGEERAKGNILERFSAQQFPDLHSELNLSSLELGDSALYFCASSVCRGPGRNQPQHFGDGTRLSIL.

The V call is TRBV4-1, the J call TRBJ1-1; D remains unclear. The CDR3 has 15 residues. The ends were cut back, 0 bases at V and 3 bases at J, with 11 bases in the middle. Germline assignment: CDR1 MGHRA and CDR2 YSYEKL. CDR3 in DNA: TGCGCCAGCAGCCAAGAACCAGTAGAGTACACTGAAGCTTTCTTT. It specifies CASSQEPVEYTEAFF.

There are a few counts of this clone. This sequence joins TRBV2 and TRBJ2-7, with D hard to call. This CDR3 is 13 amino acids long. V was shortened by 6 bases and J by 3 bases, with 12 bases between the two germline ends. Germline CDR1 is SNHLY and CDR2 is FYNNEI. DNA of the CDR3: TGTGCCAGCAGATGGGCTCGAGGCTACGAGCAGTACTTC. It specifies CASRWARGYEQYF. Full variable domain (remainder filled in from reference TRBV2 and TRBJ2-7): EPEVTQTPSHQVTQMGQEVILRCVPISNHLYFYWYRQILGQKVEFLVSFYNNEISEKSEIFDDQFSVERPDGSNFTLKIRSTKLEDSAMYFCASRWARGYEQYFGPGTRLTVT.

The gene calls are TRBV29-1 and TRBJ2-7, with 10 bases that match TRBD1. Germline loops: CDR1 SQVTM, CDR2 ANQGSEA. Trimming cost V 6 bases and J 4 bases; bases outside gene matches: 21. CDR3 length: 18 residues. CDR3 region: CSVIHPPRGTGANYEQYF. The CDR3 coding sequence is TGCAGCGTCATCCACCCCCCTCGAGGGACAGGGGCAAATTACGAGCAGTACTTC.

CDR3 DNA: TGCGCCAGCAGTTTCCAAAATGAACTTAGATACACTGAAGCTTTCTTT. This gives the protein CASSFQNELRYTEAFF. The V gene is TRBV23-1, the J gene TRBJ1-1; no firm D call. TRBV23-1 is marked as an open reading frame, function uncertain. The CDR3 loop spans 16 amino acids. Trimming stripped 5 bases from V and 3 bases from J, with 19 bases between.

V and J are TRBV28 and TRBJ2-7; no definite D call. Per germline, CDR1 MDHEN and CDR2 SYDVKM. The CDR3 runs to 11 residues. Trimming cost V 5 bases and J 2 bases, with 4 bases left between them. The CDR3 loop reads CASSGTYEQYF. In nucleotides, the CDR3 is TGTGCCAGCAGTGGGACCTACGAGCAGTACTTC. Variable domain in full (rest from reference TRBV28 and TRBJ2-7): DVKVTQSSRYLVKRTGEKVFLECVQDMDHENMFWYRQDPGLGLRLIYFSYDVKMKEKGDIPEGYSVSREKKERFSLILESASTNQTSMYLCASSGTYEQYFGPGTRLTVT.

V usage is TRBV19 and J usage is TRBJ1-5, with 8 nucleotides matching TRBD1. The germline V gene has CDR1 LNHDA and CDR2 SQIVND (reference sequence). After removal of 4 bases from V and 4 bases from J, the junction contained 6 bases not matched to a gene. The CDR3 is made up of 15 amino acids. The CDR3 reads CASSTGTGRNQPQHF. The CDR3 DNA reads as TGTGCCAGTAGTACCGGGACAGGTAGGAATCAGCCCCAGCATTTT.

This sequence joins TRBV2 and TRBJ1-1; no definite D call. CDR1 is SNHLY, CDR2 FYNNEI, per germline. The CDR3 covers 16 residues. Trimming removed 5 bases at V and 1 base at J, with 17 bases between. The CDR3, as DNA: TGTGCCAGCAGTCCCCGGGAGCTAATTTGGAACACTGAAGCTTTCTTT. This encodes CASSPRELIWNTEAFF.

The chain links TRBV2 to TRBJ2-5; 7 nucleotides match TRBD1. This CDR3 spans 14 amino acids. CDR1 and CDR2 from the germline V gene are SNHLY and FYNNEI. V gave up 10 bases and J gave up 5 bases; unmatched junction bases: 13. CDR3 DNA sequence: TGTGCCAAAAAGGGACAGCTCTTCGGGGAGACCCAGTACTTC. Translated, it gives CAKKGQLFGETQYF.

This chain links TRBV10-2 with TRBJ2-7, with 9 bases fitting TRBD2. CDR1 is WSHSY, CDR2 SAAADI, per germline. V was pared by 0 bases and J by 5 bases, with 5 bases of the junction left unmatched. The CDR3 length is 15 residues. The CDR3 nucleotides are TGCGCCAGCAGTGAGTCGGGCGGGAGGGAGGACGAGCAGTACTTC. This codes for CASSESGGREDEQYF.

The rearrangement joins TRBV10-3 to TRBJ1-5, with D possibly matching TRBD1 (6 bases). Germline CDR1 reads ENHRY; CDR2 reads SYGVKD. Trimming left V 2 bases short and J 6 bases short, with 14 bases between. The CDR3 spans 15 residues. CDR3 loop: CAISETGQLGQPQHF. The DNA for the CDR3 is TGTGCCATCAGTGAGACCGGACAGCTAGGTCAGCCCCAGCATTTT.

V and J are TRBV5-4 and TRBJ2-2, with D unclear. This CDR3 contains 13 residues. Germline V gene sequence: CDR1 SGHNT, CDR2 YYREEE (reference sequence). The V gene lost 4 bases and the J gene lost 8 bases, with 12 bases spanning the gap. DNA of the CDR3: TGTGCCAGCAGCCCGGAGCAGGTTGGGGAGCTGTTTTTT. Its protein is CASSPEQVGELFF.

This sequence joins TRBV28 and TRBJ2-7; D might be TRBD1 (5 bases). CDR1 MDHEN and CDR2 SYDVKM come from the germline V gene. Trimming stripped 5 bases from V and 9 bases from J, with 11 bases between. CDR3 length: 11 residues. This CDR3 reads CASSQSRVQYF. The CDR3 region has the DNA TGTGCCAGCAGTCAGTCCAGGGTGCAGTACTTC.